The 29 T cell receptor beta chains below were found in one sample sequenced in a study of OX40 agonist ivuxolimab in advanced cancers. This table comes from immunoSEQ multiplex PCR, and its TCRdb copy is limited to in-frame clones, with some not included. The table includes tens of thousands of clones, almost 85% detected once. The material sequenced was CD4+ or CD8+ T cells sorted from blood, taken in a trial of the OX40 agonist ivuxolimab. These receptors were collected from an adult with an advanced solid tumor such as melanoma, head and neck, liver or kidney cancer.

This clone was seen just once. DNA of the CDR3: TGTGCCAGCAGCTGGGAGCGGTGGAGGTCAGAGACCCAGTACTTC. It yields the protein CASSWERWRSETQYF. V is TRBV11-2 and J is TRBJ2-5, with a weak D call TRBD2 (5 bases). Germline CDR1 and CDR2: SGHAT and FQNNGV. The CDR3 runs to 15 residues. Trimming pared 4 bases from V and 4 bases from J, leaving 16 bases between.

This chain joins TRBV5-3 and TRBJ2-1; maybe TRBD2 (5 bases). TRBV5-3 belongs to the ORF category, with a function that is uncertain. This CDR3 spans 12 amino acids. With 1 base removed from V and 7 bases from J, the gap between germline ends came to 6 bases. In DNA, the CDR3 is TGTGCCAGAAGCTTGCGAGGGAATGAGCAGTTCTTC. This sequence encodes CARSLRGNEQFF.

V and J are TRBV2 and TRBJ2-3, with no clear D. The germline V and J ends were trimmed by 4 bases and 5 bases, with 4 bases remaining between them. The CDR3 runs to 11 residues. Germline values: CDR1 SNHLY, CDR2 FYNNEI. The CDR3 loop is CASSVKDTQYF. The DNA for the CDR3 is TGTGCCAGCAGTGTAAAAGATACGCAGTATTTT. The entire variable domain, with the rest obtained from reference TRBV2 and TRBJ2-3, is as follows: EPEVTQTPSHQVTQMGQEVILRCVPISNHLYFYWYRQILGQKVEFLVSFYNNEISEKSEIFDDQFSVERPDGSNFTLKIRSTKLEDSAMYFCASSVKDTQYFGPGTRLTVL.

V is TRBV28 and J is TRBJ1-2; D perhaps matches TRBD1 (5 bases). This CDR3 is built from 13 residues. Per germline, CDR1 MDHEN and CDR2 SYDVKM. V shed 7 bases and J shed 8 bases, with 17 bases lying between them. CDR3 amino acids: CASTPDGGGGYTF. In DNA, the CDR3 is TGTGCCAGCACCCCGGACGGGGGGGGAGGCTACACCTTC.

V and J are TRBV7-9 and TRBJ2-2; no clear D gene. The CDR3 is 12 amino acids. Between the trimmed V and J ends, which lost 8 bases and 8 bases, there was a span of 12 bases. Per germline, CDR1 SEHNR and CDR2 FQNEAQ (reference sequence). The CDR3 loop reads CASWGFEGELFF. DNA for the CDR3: TGTGCCAGCTGGGGATTTGAAGGGGAGCTGTTTTTT.

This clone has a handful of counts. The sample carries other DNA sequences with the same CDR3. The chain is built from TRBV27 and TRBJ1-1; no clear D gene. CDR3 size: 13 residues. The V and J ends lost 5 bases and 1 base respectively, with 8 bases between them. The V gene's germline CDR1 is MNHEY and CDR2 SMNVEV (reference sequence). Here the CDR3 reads CASSHGENTEAFF. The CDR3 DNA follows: TGTGCCAGCAGTCATGGGGAGAACACTGAAGCTTTCTTT.

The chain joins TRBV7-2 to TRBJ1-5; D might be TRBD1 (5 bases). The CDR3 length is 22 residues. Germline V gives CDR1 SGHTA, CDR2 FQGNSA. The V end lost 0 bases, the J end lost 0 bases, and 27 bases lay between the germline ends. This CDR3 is CASSLAAGHQGLTHNSNQPQHF. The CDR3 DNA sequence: TGTGCCAGCAGCTTAGCTGCGGGTCATCAGGGACTTACACACAATAGCAATCAGCCCCAGCATTTT.

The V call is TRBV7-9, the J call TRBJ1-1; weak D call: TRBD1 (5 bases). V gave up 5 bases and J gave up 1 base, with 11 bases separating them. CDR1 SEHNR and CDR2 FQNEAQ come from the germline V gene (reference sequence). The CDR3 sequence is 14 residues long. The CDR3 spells CASSQGQGNTEAFF. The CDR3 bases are TGTGCCAGCAGCCAAGGGCAGGGGAACACTGAAGCTTTCTTT. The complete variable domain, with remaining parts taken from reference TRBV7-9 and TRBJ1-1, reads DTGVSQNPRHKITKRGQNVTFRCDPISEHNRLYWYRQTLGQGPEFLTYFQNEAQLEKSRLLSDRFSAERPKGSFSTLEIQRTEQGDSAMYLCASSQGQGNTEAFFGQGTRLTVV.

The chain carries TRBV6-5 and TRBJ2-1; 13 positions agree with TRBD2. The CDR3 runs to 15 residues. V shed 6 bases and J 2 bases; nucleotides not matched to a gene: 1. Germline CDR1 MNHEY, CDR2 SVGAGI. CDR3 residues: CASRTSGRAYNEQFF. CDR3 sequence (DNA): TGTGCCAGCAGAACTAGCGGGAGGGCCTACAATGAGCAGTTCTTC.

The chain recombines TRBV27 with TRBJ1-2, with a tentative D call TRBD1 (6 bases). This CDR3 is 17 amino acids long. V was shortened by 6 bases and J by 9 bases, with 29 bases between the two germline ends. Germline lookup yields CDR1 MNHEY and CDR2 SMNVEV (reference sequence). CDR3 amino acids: CASSPIRQASSRGRYTF. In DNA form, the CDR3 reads TGTGCCAGCAGCCCCATCCGACAGGCCTCAAGTCGTGGGCGCTACACCTTC.

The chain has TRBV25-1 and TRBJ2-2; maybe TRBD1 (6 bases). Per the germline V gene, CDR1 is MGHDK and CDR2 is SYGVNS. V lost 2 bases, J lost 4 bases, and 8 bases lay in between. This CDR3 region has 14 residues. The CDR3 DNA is TGTGCCAGCAGTGAACAGGGGATCACCGGGGAGCTGTTTTTT. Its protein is CASSEQGITGELFF.

The CDR3: CASSLGGDEQYV. DNA of the CDR3: TGTGCCAGCAGCCTTGGAGGGGACGAGCAGTACGTC. The chain couples TRBV7-9 to TRBJ2-7, with D perhaps matching TRBD2 (6 bases). CDR3 length equals 12 residues. CDR1 and CDR2 from the germline V gene are SEHNR and FQNEAQ (reference sequence). V shed 5 bases and J shed 5 bases, with 10 bases lying between them.

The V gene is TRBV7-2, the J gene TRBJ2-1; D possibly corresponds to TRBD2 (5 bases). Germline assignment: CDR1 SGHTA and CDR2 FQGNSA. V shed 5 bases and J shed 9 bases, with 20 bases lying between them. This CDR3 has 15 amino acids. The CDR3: CASSPYGESLGEQFF. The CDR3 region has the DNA TGTGCCAGCAGCCCATACGGGGAGAGTTTGGGTGAGCAGTTCTTC.

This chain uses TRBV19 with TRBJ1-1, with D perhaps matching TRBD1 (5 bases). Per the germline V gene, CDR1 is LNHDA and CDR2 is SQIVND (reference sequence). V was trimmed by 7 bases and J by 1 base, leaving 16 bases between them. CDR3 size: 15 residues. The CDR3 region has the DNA TGTGCCAGTACTCTAACGGGGACTGGGAACACTGAAGCTTTCTTT. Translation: CASTLTGTGNTEAFF.

CDR3 DNA: TGTGCCAGCAGTGAAATCCCGGGGGTTAATCAGCCCCAGCATTTT. Amino acids: CASSEIPGVNQPQHF. The chain recombines TRBV6-1 with TRBJ1-5; the D gene is possibly TRBD1 (5 bases). Trimming cost V 2 bases and J 4 bases, with 12 bases left between them. CDR1 is MNHNS, CDR2 SASEGT, per germline. The CDR3 totals 15 residues.

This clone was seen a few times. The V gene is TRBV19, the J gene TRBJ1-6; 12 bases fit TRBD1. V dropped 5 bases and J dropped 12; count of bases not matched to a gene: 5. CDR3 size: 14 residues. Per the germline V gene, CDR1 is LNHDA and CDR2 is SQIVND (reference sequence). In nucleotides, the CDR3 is TGTGCCAGTAGTCCGGGACAGGGGGCGGGACCCCTCCACTTT. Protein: CASSPGQGAGPLHF.

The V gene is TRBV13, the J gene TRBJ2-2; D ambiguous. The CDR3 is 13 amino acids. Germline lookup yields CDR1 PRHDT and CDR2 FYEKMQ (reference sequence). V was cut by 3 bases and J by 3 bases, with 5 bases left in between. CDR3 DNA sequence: TGTGCCAGCAGCTTCACCGACACCGGGGAGCTGTTTTTT. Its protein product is CASSFTDTGELFF.

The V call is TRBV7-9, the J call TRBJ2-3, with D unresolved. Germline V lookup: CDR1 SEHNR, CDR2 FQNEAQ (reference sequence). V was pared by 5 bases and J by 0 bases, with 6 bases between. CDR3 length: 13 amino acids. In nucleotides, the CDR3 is TGTGCCAGCAGCCGTTACAGCACAGATACGCAGTATTTT. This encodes CASSRYSTDTQYF. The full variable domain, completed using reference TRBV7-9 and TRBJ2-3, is DTGVSQNPRHKITKRGQNVTFRCDPISEHNRLYWYRQTLGQGPEFLTYFQNEAQLEKSRLLSDRFSAERPKGSFSTLEIQRTEQGDSAMYLCASSRYSTDTQYFGPGTRLTVL.

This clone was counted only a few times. CDR3 DNA sequence: TGTGCCAGTGGGGACAGGGATGGTTCACCCCTCCACTTT. Translation: CASGDRDGSPLHF. This chain joins TRBV2 and TRBJ1-6; TRBD1 agrees at 9 bases. Trimming took 9 bases from V and 9 from J; bases not matched to a gene: 6. The germline CDR1 and CDR2 sequences are SNHLY and FYNNEI. This CDR3 spans 13 amino acids.

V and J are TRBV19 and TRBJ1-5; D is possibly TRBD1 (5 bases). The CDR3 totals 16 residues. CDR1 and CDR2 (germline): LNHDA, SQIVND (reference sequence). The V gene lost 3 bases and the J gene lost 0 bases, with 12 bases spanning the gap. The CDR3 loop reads CASSIREWYSNQPQHF. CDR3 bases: TGTGCCAGTAGTATCAGGGAGTGGTATAGCAATCAGCCCCAGCATTTT.

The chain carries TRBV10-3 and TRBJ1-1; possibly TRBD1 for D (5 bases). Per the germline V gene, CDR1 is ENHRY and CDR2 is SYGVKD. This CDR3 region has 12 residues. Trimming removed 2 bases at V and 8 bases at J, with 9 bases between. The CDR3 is CAISEGTAEAFF. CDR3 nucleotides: TGTGCCATCAGTGAGGGGACGGCGGAAGCTTTCTTT.

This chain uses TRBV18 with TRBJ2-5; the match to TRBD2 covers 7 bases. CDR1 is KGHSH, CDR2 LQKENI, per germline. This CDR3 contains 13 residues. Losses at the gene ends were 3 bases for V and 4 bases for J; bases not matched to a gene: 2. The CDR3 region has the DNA TGTGCCAGCTCACCCGGCGGGGGAGAGACCCAGTACTTC. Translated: CASSPGGGETQYF. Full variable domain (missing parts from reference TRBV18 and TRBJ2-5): NAGVMQNPRHLVRRRGQEARLRCSPMKGHSHVYWYRQLPEEGLKFMVYLQKENIIDESGMPKERFSAEFPKEGPSILRIQQVVRGDSAAYFCASSPGGGETQYFGPGTRLLVL.

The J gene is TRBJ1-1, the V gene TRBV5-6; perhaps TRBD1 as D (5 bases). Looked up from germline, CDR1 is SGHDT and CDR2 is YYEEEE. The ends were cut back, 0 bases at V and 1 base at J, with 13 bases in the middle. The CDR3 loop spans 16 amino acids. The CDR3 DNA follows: TGTGCCAGCAGCTTGGGGCAGGGAGTCGGGAACACTGAAGCTTTCTTT. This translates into CASSLGQGVGNTEAFF.

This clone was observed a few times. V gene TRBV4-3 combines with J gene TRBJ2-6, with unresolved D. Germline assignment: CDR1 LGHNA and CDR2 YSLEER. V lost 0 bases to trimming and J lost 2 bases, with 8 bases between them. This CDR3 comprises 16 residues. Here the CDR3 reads CASSQDYVTGANVLTF. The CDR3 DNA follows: TGCGCCAGCAGCCAAGATTATGTCACTGGGGCCAACGTCCTGACTTTC.

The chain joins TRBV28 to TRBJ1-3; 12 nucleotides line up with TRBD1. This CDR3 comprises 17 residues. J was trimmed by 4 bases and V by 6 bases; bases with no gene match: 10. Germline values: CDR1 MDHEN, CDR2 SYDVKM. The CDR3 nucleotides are TGTGCCAGCAGCTATCTGGGACAGGGGGCGGAAGGAAACACCATATATTTT. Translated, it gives CASSYLGQGAEGNTIYF.

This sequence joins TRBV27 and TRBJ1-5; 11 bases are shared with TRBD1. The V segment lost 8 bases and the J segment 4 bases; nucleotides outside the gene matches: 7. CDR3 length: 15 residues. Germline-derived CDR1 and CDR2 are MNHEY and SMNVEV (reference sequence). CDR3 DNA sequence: TGTGCCAGCGGCCTAGGGACAGGGGGGAATCAGCCCCAGCATTTT. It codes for CASGLGTGGNQPQHF.

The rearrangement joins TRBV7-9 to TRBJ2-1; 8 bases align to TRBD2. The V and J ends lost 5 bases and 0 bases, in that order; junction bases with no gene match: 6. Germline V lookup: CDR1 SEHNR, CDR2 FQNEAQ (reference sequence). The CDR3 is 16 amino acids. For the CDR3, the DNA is TGTGCCAGCAGCCCCAGGAGCGGGAGCTCCTACAATGAGCAGTTCTTC. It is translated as CASSPRSGSSYNEQFF.

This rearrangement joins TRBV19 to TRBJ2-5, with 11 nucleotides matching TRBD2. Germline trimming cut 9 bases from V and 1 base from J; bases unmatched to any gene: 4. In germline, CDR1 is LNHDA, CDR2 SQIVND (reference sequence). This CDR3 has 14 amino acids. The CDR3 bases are TGTGCCAGACATAGCGGGGGGGCCCAAGAGACCCAGTACTTC. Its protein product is CARHSGGAQETQYF.

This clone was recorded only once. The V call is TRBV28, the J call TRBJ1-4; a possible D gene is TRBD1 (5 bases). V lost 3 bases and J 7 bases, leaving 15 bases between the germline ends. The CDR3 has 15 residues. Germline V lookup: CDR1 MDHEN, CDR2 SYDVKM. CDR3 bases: TGTGCCAGCAGTTTTGGTCAGGGTATAGGTGAAAAACTGTTTTTT. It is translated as CASSFGQGIGEKLFF.